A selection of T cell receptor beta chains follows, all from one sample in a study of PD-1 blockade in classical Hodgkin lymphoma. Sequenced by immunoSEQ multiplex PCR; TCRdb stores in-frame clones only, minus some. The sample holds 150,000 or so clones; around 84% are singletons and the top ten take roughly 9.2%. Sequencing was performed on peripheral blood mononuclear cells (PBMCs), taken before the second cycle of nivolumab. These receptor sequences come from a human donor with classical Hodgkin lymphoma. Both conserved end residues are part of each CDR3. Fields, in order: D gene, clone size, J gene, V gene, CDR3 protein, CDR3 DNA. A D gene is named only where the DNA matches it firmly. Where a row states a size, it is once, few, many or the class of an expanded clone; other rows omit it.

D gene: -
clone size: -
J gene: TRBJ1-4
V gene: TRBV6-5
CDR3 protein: CASTTPGEKLFF
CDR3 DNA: TGTGCCAGCACCACTCCCGGGGAAAAACTGTTTTTT

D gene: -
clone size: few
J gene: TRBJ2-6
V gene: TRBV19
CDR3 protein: CASRPGGGANVLTF
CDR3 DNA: TGTGCCAGCCGTCCGGGCGGTGGGGCCAACGTCCTGACTTTC

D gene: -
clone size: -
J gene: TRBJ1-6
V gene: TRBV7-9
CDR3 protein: CASSLVLSPNSPLHF
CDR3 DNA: TGTGCCAGCAGCTTAGTGCTAAGCCCTAATTCACCCCTCCACTTT

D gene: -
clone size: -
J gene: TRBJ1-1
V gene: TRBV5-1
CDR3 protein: CASSLEGPEAFF
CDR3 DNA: TGCGCCAGCAGCTTGGAGGGACCTGAAGCTTTCTTT

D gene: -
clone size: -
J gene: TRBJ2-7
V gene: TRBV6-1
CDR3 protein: CASPGQGPSEQYF
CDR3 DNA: TGTGCCAGCCCCGGGCAGGGGCCTTCCGAGCAGTACTTC

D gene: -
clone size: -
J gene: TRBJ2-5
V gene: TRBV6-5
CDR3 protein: CASSYNGQNQETQYF
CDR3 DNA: TGTGCCAGCAGTTACAACGGACAGAACCAAGAGACCCAGTACTTC

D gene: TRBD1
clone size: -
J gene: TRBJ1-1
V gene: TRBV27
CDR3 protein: CASSLDRGVNTEAFF
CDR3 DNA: TGTGCCAGCAGTTTAGACAGGGGCGTAAACACTGAAGCTTTCTTT

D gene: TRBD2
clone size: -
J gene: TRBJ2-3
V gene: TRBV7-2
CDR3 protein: CASTDSGSPSGTQYF
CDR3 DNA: TGTGCCAGCACCGATAGCGGGAGCCCTTCGGGTACGCAGTATTTT

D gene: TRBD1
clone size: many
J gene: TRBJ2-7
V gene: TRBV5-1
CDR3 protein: CASSPTTGQYYEQYF
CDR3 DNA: TGCGCCAGCAGCCCAACAACGGGACAGTACTACGAGCAGTACTTC

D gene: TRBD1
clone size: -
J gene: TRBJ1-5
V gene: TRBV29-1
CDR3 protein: CSVERTGGWNQPQHF
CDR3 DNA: TGCAGCGTTGAGAGGACAGGGGGGTGGAACCAGCCCCAGCATTTT

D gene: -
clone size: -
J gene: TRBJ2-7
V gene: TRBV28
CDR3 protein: CASSSGGPPEEQYF
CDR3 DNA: TGTGCCAGCAGTTCTGGGGGTCCGCCTGAGGAGCAGTACTTC

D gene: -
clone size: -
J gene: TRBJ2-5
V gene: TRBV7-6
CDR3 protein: CASSLQQSQETQYF
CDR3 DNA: TGTGCCAGCAGCTTACAACAGTCGCAAGAGACCCAGTACTTC

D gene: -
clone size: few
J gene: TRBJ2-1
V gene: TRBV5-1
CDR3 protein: CASSSSGSHNEQFF
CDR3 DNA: TGCGCCAGCAGCTCCTCAGGGTCCCACAATGAGCAGTTCTTC